This TCR beta chain is from a study of CD8+CD57+ T cells in acquired aplastic anemia. Study background: Across the sorted CD4+ and CD8+ cells, DNA amounts averaged about 3 ug. Study conclusions and caveats: The number of CD8+ CDR3 sequences shared by patients and controls was 25 to 35.

Germline loops: CDR1 LNHNV, CDR2 YYDKDF (reference sequence). The CDR3 sequence is 13 residues long. Between the trimmed V and J ends, which lost 3 bases and 6 bases, there was a span of 11 bases. The sample holds a few counts of this clonotype. Its antigen is still unknown. Patients selected for sequencing had displayed CD8+CD57+ cell expansion by flow cytometry. Every patient had severe acquired aplastic anemia. Sampling of blood occurred while the patients had still received no therapy. Genomic DNA templated the TCR beta VDJ and CDR3 profiling. MiXCR, run by TCRdb on the reads, gives a single entry per CDR3 protein. The sample includes 200,000 to 250,000 distinct CDR3 sequences, roughly 50% of them seen just once.

V usage is TRBV15 and J usage is TRBJ1-2; D is possibly TRBD1 (5 bases). This sequence originates from a human donor with aplastic anemia. The sample was sorted CD4+, CD8+, or CD8+CD57+ T cells (not recorded which) from PBMCs. Here the CDR3 DNA reads TGTGCCACCAGCAGGAGGGTAGGGGATGGCTACACCTTC. It specifies CATSRRVGDGYTF.